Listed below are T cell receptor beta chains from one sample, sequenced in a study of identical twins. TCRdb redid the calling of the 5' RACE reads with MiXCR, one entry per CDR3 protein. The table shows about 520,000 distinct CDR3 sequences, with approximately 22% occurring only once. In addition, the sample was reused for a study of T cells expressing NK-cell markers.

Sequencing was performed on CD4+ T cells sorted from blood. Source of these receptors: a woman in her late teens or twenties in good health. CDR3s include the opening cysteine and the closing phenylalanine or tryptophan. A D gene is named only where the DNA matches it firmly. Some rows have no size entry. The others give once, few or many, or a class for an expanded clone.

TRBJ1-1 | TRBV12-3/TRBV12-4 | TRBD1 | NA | TGTGCCAGCAGTTTAGCGCCACAGGGGGATACTGAAGCTTTCTTT | CASSLAPQGDTEAFF
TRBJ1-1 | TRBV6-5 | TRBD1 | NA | TGTGCCAGCAGTTTTGGCAGGGGGCGGCTAGCTTTCTTT | CASSFGRGRLAFF
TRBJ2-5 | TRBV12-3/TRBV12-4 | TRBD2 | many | TGTGCCAGCAGTCCGGGTAGCGGGAGGGCCATGGAGACCCAGTACTTC | CASSPGSGRAMETQYF
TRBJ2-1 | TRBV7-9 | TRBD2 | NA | TGTGCCAGCAGCCCCGGGGGGGGGGAGTTCTTC | CASSPGGGEFF
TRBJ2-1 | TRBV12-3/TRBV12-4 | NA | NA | TGTGCCAGCAAGAAGGGACTGGCCTACAATGAGCAGTTCTTC | CASKKGLAYNEQFF
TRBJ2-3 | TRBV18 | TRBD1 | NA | TGTGCCAGCTCCCCCCCGGGGACAGGGGTCACAGATACGCAGTATTTT | CASSPPGTGVTDTQYF
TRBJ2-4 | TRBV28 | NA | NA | TGTGCCAGCGCCGGGCGGGACATTCAGTACTTC | CASAGRDIQYF
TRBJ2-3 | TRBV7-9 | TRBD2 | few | TGTGCCAGCAGCTTTGCTAGCGGGGACACAGATACGCAGTATTTT | CASSFASGDTDTQYF
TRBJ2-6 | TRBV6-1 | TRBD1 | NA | TGTGCCAGCGGACTCGGACAGGCGAGCTCTGGGGCCAACGTCCTGACTTTC | CASGLGQASSGANVLTF
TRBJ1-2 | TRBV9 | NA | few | TGTGCCAGCAGCGTGACAGGCCCGGGGCATGACTACACCTTC | CASSVTGPGHDYTF
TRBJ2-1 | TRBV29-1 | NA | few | TGCAGCGGGGGGGTGGGGACAGTACACAATGAGCAGTTCTTC | CSGGVGTVHNEQFF
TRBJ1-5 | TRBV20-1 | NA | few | TGCAGTGCCCGAAGGAGGGTAGAACAGCCCCAGCATTTT | CSARRRVEQPQHF
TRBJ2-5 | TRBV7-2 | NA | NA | TGTGCCAGCAGCAACTCCGGACTACAAGAGACCCAGTACTTC | CASSNSGLQETQYF
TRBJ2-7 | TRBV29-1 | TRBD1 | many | TGCAGCGTGAGGACAGGGGGCCACGAGCAGTACTTC | CSVRTGGHEQYF
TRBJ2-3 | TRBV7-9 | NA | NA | TGTGCCAGCAGCTTCGGGAGCCGAGACACAGATACGCAGTATTTT | CASSFGSRDTDTQYF
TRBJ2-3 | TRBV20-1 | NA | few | TGCAGTGCTTTCGAACGGGGTCCGCAGTATTTT | CSAFERGPQYF
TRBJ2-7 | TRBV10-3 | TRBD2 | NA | TGTGCCACCCAAACGGGGGGGCCCTACGAGCAGTACTTC | CATQTGGPYEQYF
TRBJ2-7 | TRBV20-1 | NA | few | TGCAGTGCGCACACCCAGTACGAGCAGTACTTC | CSAHTQYEQYF
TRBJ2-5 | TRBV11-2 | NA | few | TGTGCCAGCAGCTTCCCCGCGGAGACCCAGTACTTC | CASSFPAETQYF
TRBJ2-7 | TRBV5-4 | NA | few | TGTGCCAGCAGCTTGCAGAACTACGAGCAGTACTTC | CASSLQNYEQYF
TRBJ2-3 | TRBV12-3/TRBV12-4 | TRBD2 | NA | TGTGCCAGCAGCGCTAGCGGAGATACGCAGTATTTT | CASSASGDTQYF
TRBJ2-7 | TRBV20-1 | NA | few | TGCAGTGCTAGGACTTCCAAGCAGTACTTC | CSARTSKQYF
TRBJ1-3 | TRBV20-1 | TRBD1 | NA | TGCAGTGCTGACAGGGAAGGAAACACCATATATTTT | CSADREGNTIYF
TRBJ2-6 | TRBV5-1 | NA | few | TGCGCCAGCAGCTTGGAGCGACAAACCGGCTCTGGGGCCAACGTCCTGACTTTC | CASSLERQTGSGANVLTF
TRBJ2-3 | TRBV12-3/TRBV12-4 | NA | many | TGTGCCAGCAGTTTTCGAGCGAGCGGGTCGCTTACGCAGTATTTT | CASSFRASGSLTQYF
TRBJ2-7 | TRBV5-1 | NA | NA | TGCGCCAGCAGCGTAGTGTCCTCGGGTTACGAGCAGTACTTC | CASSVVSSGYEQYF
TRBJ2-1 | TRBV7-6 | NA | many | TGTGCCAGCAGCTTAGAATATGAGCAGTTCTTC | CASSLEYEQFF
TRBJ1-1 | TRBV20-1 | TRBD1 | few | TGCAGTGCTAGAGATTCCGGGACAGGGGTAACTGAAGCTTTCTTT | CSARDSGTGVTEAFF
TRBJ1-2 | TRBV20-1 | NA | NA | TGCAGTGCTACCCTTCAGGGGACTGGTGGCTACACCTTC | CSATLQGTGGYTF
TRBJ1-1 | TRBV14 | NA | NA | TGTGCCAGCAGCCAAATCGGAGGGTACACTGAAGCTTTCTTT | CASSQIGGYTEAFF
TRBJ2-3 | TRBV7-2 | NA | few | TGTGCCAGCGGAGCGACACTGAGAGATACGCAGTATTTT | CASGATLRDTQYF
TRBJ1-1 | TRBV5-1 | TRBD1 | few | TGCGCCAGCAGCTTCGAGGGGGCGGGCGGCACTGAAGCTTTCTTT | CASSFEGAGGTEAFF
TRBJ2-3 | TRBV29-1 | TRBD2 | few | TGCAGCACTGGGGGGGTTGGAGAAGATACGCAGTATTTT | CSTGGVGEDTQYF
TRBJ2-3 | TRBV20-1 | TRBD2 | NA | TGCAGTGCTAGTTCCAGCGGGGGGGCAGGAGATACGCAGTATTTT | CSASSSGGAGDTQYF
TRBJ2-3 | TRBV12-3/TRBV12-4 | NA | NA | TGTGCCAGCGGTCGGGGAGATACGCAGTATTTT | CASGRGDTQYF
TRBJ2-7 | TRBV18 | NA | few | TGTGCCAGCTCACCACGGGCAGGGGTAATTGAGCAGTACTTC | CASSPRAGVIEQYF
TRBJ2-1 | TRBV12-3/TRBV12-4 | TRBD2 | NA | TGTGCCAGCAGTCTACACCGCCCAAGCGGGAGCTCCTACAATGAGCAGTTCTTC | CASSLHRPSGSSYNEQFF
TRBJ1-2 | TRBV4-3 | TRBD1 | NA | TGCGCCAGCAGCCACGGGACAGGACAATATGGCTACACCTTC | CASSHGTGQYGYTF
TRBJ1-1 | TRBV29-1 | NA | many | TGCAGCGGGAGGTACAGTTCAGACACTGAAGCTTTCTTT | CSGRYSSDTEAFF
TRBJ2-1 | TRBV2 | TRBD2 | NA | TGTGCCAGCAGTAAAGGGGGACTAGGCTCCTACAATGAGCAGTTCTTC | CASSKGGLGSYNEQFF
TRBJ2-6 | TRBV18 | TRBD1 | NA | TGTGCCAGCTCACAGAGACAGGGATTGCTCTCTGGGGCCAACGTCCTGACTTTC | CASSQRQGLLSGANVLTF
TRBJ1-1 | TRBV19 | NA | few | TGTGCCAGTAGACAGTTTAACACTGAAGCTTTCTTT | CASRQFNTEAFF
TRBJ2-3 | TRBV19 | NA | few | TGTGCCAGTAGGAGAGGGGGTCAAATGGTAGATACGCAGTATTTT | CASRRGGQMVDTQYF
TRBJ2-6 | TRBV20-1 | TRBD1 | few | TGCAGTGCTTCAGGGGGTTCGGCTGGGGCCAACGTCCTGACTTTC | CSASGGSAGANVLTF
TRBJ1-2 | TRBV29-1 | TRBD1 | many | TGCAGCGTTGAAGACAGGGGGCCGAGAGGCTACACCTTC | CSVEDRGPRGYTF